The 15 T cell receptor beta chains listed next were all sequenced from one sample in a study of shared clonotypes between healthy human individuals. Libraries were prepared by immunoSEQ multiplex PCR; TCRdb keeps only in-frame clonotypes and omits some of them. This sample yields fewer than 1.6 million clones, of which less than 99% are seen a single time; about 0.35% belongs to the top ten. Specimen: naive CD4+ T cells sorted from blood. Noted subset: CD45RA+ positively selected. Receptors were obtained from a man younger than 45 in good health.

This chain uses TRBV10-3 with TRBJ2-3; possibly TRBD1 or TRBD2 for D (5 bases each). V was cut by 3 bases and J by 14 bases, with 21 bases left in between. The germline V gene has CDR1 ENHRY and CDR2 SYGVKD. The CDR3 covers 14 residues. CDR3 nucleotide sequence: TGTGCCATCAGTGAAGTTAGCAGGGACGACCCCGGGTATTTT. Its protein product is CAISEVSRDDPGYF.

The chain is built from TRBV7-2 and TRBJ2-1; D not resolved. CDR3 length: 13 residues. The V and J ends lost 5 bases and 7 bases respectively, with 12 bases between them. CDR1 and CDR2 from the germline V gene are SGHTA and FQGNSA. CDR3 coding DNA: TGTGCCAGCAGCACCGGCGGCAGAAATGAGCAGTTCTTC. Translating it yields CASSTGGRNEQFF.

This chain connects TRBV5-1 to TRBJ2-3, with 9 nucleotides matching TRBD2. Trimming removed 3 bases from V and 6 bases from J; junction bases left unmatched: 8. Germline lookup yields CDR1 SGHRS and CDR2 YFSETQ. The length of the CDR3 is 15 residues. In DNA, the CDR3 is TGCGCCAGCAGCTCCTACGGGACTAGCATGGATACGCAGTATTTT. Its protein is CASSSYGTSMDTQYF.

The rearrangement joins TRBV5-1 to TRBJ2-7, with 8 bases identical to TRBD1. V shed 5 bases, J shed 4 bases, and the junction held 8 bases outside the gene matches. Germline loops: CDR1 SGHRS, CDR2 YFSETQ. The CDR3 is made up of 14 amino acids. In DNA form, the CDR3 reads TGCGCCAGCAGTTTTGACAGGGGTCGGTACGAGCAGTACTTC. As protein: CASSFDRGRYEQYF.

J is TRBJ1-3 and V is TRBV10-2, with TRBD1 identical over 8 bases. CDR3 length: 15 amino acids. Germline V CDR1 and CDR2: WSHSY, SAAADI. The trim removed 8 bases at V and 3 bases at J, leaving 9 bases unmatched. CDR3 sequence (DNA): TGCGCCAGCGGGCCTACAGGGGGTTATGGAAACACCATATATTTT. Amino acids: CASGPTGGYGNTIYF.

Concerning this clone itself: Other nucleotide sequences in the sample specify the same CDR3. The chain carries TRBV5-4 and TRBJ2-5; the match to TRBD1 covers 8 bases. The V gene's germline CDR1 is SGHNT and CDR2 YYREEE (reference sequence). The J segment lost 0 bases and the V segment lost 3 bases, leaving 4 bases of the junction unmatched. This CDR3 is built from 15 residues. The CDR3 reads CASSSRDRYQETQYF. The DNA of the CDR3 is TGTGCCAGCAGCTCACGGGACAGGTACCAAGAGACCCAGTACTTC. The whole variable domain, remainder taken from reference TRBV5-4 and TRBJ2-5, is ETGVTQSPTHLIKTRGQQVTLRCSSQSGHNTVSWYQQALGQGPQFIFQYYREEENGRGNFPPRFSGLQFPNYSSELNVNALELDDSALYLCASSSRDRYQETQYFGPGTRLLVL.

The V call is TRBV6-6, the J call TRBJ2-3; 8 nucleotides align to TRBD2. Trimming cost V 5 bases and J 4 bases; bases outside gene matches: 8. The CDR3 extends over 15 amino acids. Germline values: CDR1 MNHNY, CDR2 SVGAGI (reference sequence). CDR3 in DNA: TGTGCCAGCAGTGTTCTAGCGGGTGTTGCAGATACGCAGTATTTT. Encoded protein: CASSVLAGVADTQYF.

This rearrangement joins TRBV6-1 to TRBJ1-1; weak D call: TRBD1 (5 bases). With 6 bases removed from V and 0 bases from J, the gap between germline ends came to 11 bases. The germline gives CDR1 MNHNS, CDR2 SASEGT. The CDR3 has 14 residues. CDR3 nucleotide sequence: TGTGCCAGCAGCCTGCAGGGATTGAACACTGAAGCTTTCTTT. It yields the protein CASSLQGLNTEAFF.

The genes are TRBV6-6 and TRBJ2-7; the D gene is possibly TRBD2 (6 bases). CDR3 length: 14 residues. V shed 6 bases and J shed 3 bases, with 15 bases lying between them. Germline values: CDR1 MNHNY, CDR2 SVGAGI (reference sequence). CDR3 in DNA: TGTGCCAGCAGGGCTGGACTACTGAGCTACGAGCAGTACTTC. Its protein product is CASRAGLLSYEQYF.

In regard to this clone: This same CDR3 is encoded by further DNA sequences in the sample. J is TRBJ2-3 and V is TRBV30; D unresolved. The CDR3 sequence is 12 residues long. V lost 0 bases and J lost 7, with 8 bases in between. CDR1 is GTSNPN and CDR2 is SVGIG in the germline V gene (reference sequence). In DNA, the CDR3 is TGTGCCTGGAGTGTAGGTGGAAATACGCAGTATTTT. Its protein product is CAWSVGGNTQYF.

The chain uses TRBV5-1 and TRBJ2-3; 12 bases match TRBD2. The CDR3 is 15 amino acids. The J segment lost 0 bases and the V segment lost 7 bases, leaving 3 bases of the junction unmatched. Germline-derived CDR1 and CDR2 are SGHRS and YFSETQ. The CDR3 protein is CASGTSGQSTDTQYF. The CDR3 nucleotides read TGCGCCAGCGGGACTAGCGGGCAAAGCACAGATACGCAGTATTTT.

This clone has just one count. This chain uses TRBV6-1 with TRBJ2-7; either TRBD1 or TRBD2 may fit D (5 bases each). Deletions cut 5 bases from V and 0 bases from J, with 14 bases between. Per germline, CDR1 MNHNS and CDR2 SASEGT. The CDR3 runs 15 residues. The CDR3 sequence: CASSLPGPASYEQYF. The CDR3 DNA reads TGTGCCAGCAGTTTACCGGGACCCGCCTCCTACGAGCAGTACTTC.

The gene calls are TRBV6-6 and TRBJ2-7, with TRBD2 matching 8 bases. Per the germline V gene, CDR1 is MNHNY and CDR2 is SVGAGI (reference sequence). The CDR3 loop spans 15 amino acids. Trimming at V came to 8 bases and at J to 6 bases, leaving 15 bases not matched to a gene. The CDR3 region is CASRLRSGSNGEQYF. CDR3 coding DNA: TGTGCCAGCCGTTTAAGGAGCGGGAGTAACGGCGAGCAGTACTTC.

The gene calls are TRBV9 and TRBJ2-7; D is possibly TRBD2 (6 bases). CDR3 size: 14 residues. V lost 4 bases and J 5 bases, leaving 16 bases between the germline ends. Germline-derived CDR1 and CDR2 are SGDLS and YYNGEE. DNA of the CDR3: TGTGCCAGCAGCACCCACCTGGAGGGCGACGAGCAGTACTTC. Its translation: CASSTHLEGDEQYF.

This chain connects TRBV5-4 to TRBJ2-5; no clear D gene. Germline V lookup: CDR1 SGHNT, CDR2 YYREEE (reference sequence). The ends were cut back, 4 bases at V and 0 bases at J, with 19 bases in the middle. The CDR3 extends over 17 amino acids. This chain's CDR3 is CASSPGDWLTYQETQYF. The DNA of the CDR3 is TGTGCCAGCAGCCCGGGCGACTGGCTGACGTACCAAGAGACCCAGTACTTC.